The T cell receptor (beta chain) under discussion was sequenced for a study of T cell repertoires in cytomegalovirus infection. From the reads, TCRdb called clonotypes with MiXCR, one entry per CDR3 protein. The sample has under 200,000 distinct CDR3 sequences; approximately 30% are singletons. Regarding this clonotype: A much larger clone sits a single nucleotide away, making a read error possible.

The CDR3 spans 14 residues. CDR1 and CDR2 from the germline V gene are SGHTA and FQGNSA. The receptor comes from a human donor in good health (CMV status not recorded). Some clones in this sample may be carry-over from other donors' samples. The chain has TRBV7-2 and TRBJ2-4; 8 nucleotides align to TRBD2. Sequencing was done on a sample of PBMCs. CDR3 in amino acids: CASSPVAGKNMQYF. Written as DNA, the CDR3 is TGTGCCAGCAGCCCTGTAGCGGGGAAAAACATGCAGTACTTC. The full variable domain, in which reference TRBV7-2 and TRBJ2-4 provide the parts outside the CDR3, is GAGVSQSPSNKVTEKGKDVELRCDPISGHTALYWYRQSLGQGLEFLIYFQGNSAPDKSGLPSDRFSAERTGGSVSTLTIQRTQQEDSAVYLCASSPVAGKNMQYFGAGTRLSVL.